This T cell receptor (beta chain) was profiled in a study of T cell changes during pregnancy in multiple sclerosis. With 1 base clipped from V and 9 bases from J, the junction kept 7 bases outside the gene matches. CDR3 length equals 14 residues. From germline, CDR1 is SEHNR and CDR2 FQNEAQ (reference sequence). Assay used: immunoSEQ multiplex PCR; TCRdb lists only in-frame clones, some missing. The sample yields approximately 68,000 clones, about nine tenths seen once. Material: peripheral blood, obtained in the third trimester of pregnancy. The source of this sequence is a female donor in good health, enrolled as a control in a pregnancy study. The gene calls are TRBV7-9 and TRBJ2-3; 7 bases line up with TRBD2. In nucleotides, the CDR3 is TGTGCCAGCAGCTTAGGCGGGGGAGGGGCCACGCAGTATTTT. Amino acids: CASSLGGGGATQYF.